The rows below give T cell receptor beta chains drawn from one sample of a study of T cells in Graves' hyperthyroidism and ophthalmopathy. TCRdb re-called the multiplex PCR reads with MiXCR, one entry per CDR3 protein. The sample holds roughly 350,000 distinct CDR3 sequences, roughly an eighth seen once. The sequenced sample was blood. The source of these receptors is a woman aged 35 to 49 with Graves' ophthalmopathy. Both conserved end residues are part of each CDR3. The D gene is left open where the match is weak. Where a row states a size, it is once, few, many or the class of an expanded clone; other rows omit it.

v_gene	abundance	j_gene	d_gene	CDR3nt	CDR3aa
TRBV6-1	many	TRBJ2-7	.	TGTGCCAGCAGTGAAGCCAGGCTGGTCGAGCAGTACTTC	CASSEARLVEQYF
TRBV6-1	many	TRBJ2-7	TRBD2	TGTGCCAGCAGTGCCCTAGAGGGGACGGGGGGAACGAAGCAGTACTTC	CASSALEGTGGTKQYF
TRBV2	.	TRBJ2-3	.	TGTGCCAGCAGTCTCAGGGGCCTCCGCACAGATACGCAGTATTTT	CASSLRGLRTDTQYF
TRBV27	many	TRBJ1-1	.	TGTGCCAGCAGGCTCGAATGGCAGGGAGGCACTGAAGCTTTCTTT	CASRLEWQGGTEAFF
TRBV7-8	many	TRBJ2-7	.	TGTGCCAGCAAGGCTGAGAGCTCAGGGCCTTACGAGCAGTACTTC	CASKAESSGPYEQYF
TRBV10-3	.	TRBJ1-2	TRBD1	TGTGCCATCGGTGAGATGAACAGGGGAGTGAACTATGGCTACACCTTC	CAIGEMNRGVNYGYTF
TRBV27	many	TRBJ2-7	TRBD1	TGTGCCAGCAGCCTACAGGGGGCCAGCTCCTACGAGCAGTACTTC	CASSLQGASSYEQYF
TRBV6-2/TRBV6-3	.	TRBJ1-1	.	TGTGCCAGCAGTTACTCCCACAGTGGGGGGACTGAAGCTTTCTTT	CASSYSHSGGTEAFF
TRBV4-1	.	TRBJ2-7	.	TGCGCCAGCAGCCAGGGGGCAGGGCCGGTCGGGGGATACGAGCAGTACTTC	CASSQGAGPVGGYEQYF
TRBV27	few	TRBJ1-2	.	TGTGCCAGCAGTTTAGAGGGTGTATCGAACTATGGCTACACCTTC	CASSLEGVSNYGYTF
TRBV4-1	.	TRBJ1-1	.	TGCGCCAGCAGCCAAGATCGAACGAACACTGAAGCTTTCTTT	CASSQDRTNTEAFF
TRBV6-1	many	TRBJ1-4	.	TGTGCCAGCAGTCGACAGGAGACCGAAAAACTGTTTTTT	CASSRQETEKLFF
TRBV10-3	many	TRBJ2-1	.	TGTGCCATCAGCGTAGGGAGTGAGCAGTTCTTC	CAISVGSEQFF
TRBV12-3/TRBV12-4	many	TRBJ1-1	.	TGTGCCAGCAGTAACAACCGAGGGGTCGAAGCTTTCTTT	CASSNNRGVEAFF
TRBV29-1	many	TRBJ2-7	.	TGCAGCGTTGGGCCGGGAGTCTACGAGCAGTACTTC	CSVGPGVYEQYF
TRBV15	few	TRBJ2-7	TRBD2	TGTGCCACCAGCAGAGATGCGGGGGGGCACGAGCAGTACTTC	CATSRDAGGHEQYF
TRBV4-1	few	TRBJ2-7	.	TGCGCCAGCAGCCAAGGCTTGAGCTCCTACGAGCAGTACTTC	CASSQGLSSYEQYF
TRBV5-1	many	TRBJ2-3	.	TGCGCCAGCACCCAACTAGGGGGAGATACGCAGTATTTT	CASTQLGGDTQYF
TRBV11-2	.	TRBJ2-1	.	TGTGCCAGCTCCCAGGGAGGCGGGCCTCAGTTCTTC	CASSQGGGPQFF
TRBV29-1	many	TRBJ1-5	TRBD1	TGCAGCGTTGGGGACAGTGGCAATCAGCCCCAGCATTTT	CSVGDSGNQPQHF
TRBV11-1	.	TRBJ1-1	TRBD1	TGTGCCAGCAGCTTTCTGGGACAGGGGGAAGCTTTCTTT	CASSFLGQGEAFF
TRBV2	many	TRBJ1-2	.	TGTGCCAGCACCCTGGACAGTCTTTACCGAGGCTACACCTTC	CASTLDSLYRGYTF
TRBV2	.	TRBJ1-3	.	TGTGCCAGCAGTGACGGTGACTCTGGAAACACCATATATTTT	CASSDGDSGNTIYF
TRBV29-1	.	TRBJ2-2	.	TGCAGCGTTGAAGCCGGGAGACACACCGGGGAGCTGTTTTTT	CSVEAGRHTGELFF
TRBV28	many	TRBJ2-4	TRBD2	TGTGCCAGCAGTCAAACTAGCGGAACTAACATTCAGTACTTC	CASSQTSGTNIQYF
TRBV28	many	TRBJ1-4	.	TGTGCCAGCAGTTTAGTCGGTGGGACAGAAAAACTGTTTTTT	CASSLVGGTEKLFF
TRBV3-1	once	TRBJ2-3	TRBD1	TGTGCCAGCAGCCCCCGCAGGGGGCGAGGCGATACGCAGTATTTT	CASSPRRGRGDTQYF
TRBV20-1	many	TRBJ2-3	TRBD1	TGCAGTGCTGAGAGGGGACAGGGGGCCACAGATACGCAGTATTTT	CSAERGQGATDTQYF